This T cell receptor (beta chain) was identified in a study of cytomegalovirus exposure and HLA in healthy donors. Points from the study as a whole: Trimming of TCR beta V- and J-genes showed a link, identified in a later analysis, to a missense DCLRE1C variant. Despite most TCR sequences being rare, some public TCRs occurred in many donors.

The PCR used 60 Vbeta and 13 Jbeta primers. Authors' analysis steps: In a later analysis, roughly 11 million of 83 million or so unique beta chains occurred in at least two donors. Assay: immunoSEQ multiplex PCR; the TCRdb copy retains only in-frame clones and omits some. The V and J calls and clone size were taken over from that table, and D and trimming were inferred from the DNA. The data contain more than 110,000 clones, around 75% of them seen just once; the ten biggest clones take up about 6.5%. Regarding donors, all were healthy bone marrow donors. This clone was found once. No antigen is known for it. Germline CDR1 is MDHEN and CDR2 is SYDVKM. V shed 7 bases, J shed 5 bases, and the junction held 12 bases outside the gene matches. The CDR3 has 15 residues.

The specimen was PBMCs. The origin of this receptor is a man younger than 45 in good health and CMV-seronegative. The V gene is TRBV28, the J gene TRBJ2-7, with 9 bases aligning to TRBD2. As DNA, the CDR3 is TGTGCCAGCAATGTCCTGGATAGCGGGAGCCACGAGCAGTACTTC. Encoded protein: CASNVLDSGSHEQYF.